This T cell receptor (beta chain) comes out of a study of identifying expanded T cells in peripheral blood. Clones were read by immunoSEQ multiplex PCR, and TCRdb kept only the in-frame ones, dropping some. The sample holds more than 85,000 clones, less than 90% seen once. No infections or other immune events were documented during collection. The clonotype originates from a person aged 18 to 69 in good health. Sequencing was carried out using blood.

The chain's CDR3 is CASSQDGWDIISSGNTIYF. CDR3 in DNA: TGTGCCAGCAGCCAAGATGGGTGGGACATCATAAGCTCTGGAAACACCATATATTTT. This chain links TRBV14 with TRBJ1-3; D may be TRBD1 (6 bases). CDR1 and CDR2 (germline): SGHDN, FVKESK. The CDR3 loop spans 19 amino acids. Trimming pared 0 bases from V and 0 bases from J, leaving 18 bases between.